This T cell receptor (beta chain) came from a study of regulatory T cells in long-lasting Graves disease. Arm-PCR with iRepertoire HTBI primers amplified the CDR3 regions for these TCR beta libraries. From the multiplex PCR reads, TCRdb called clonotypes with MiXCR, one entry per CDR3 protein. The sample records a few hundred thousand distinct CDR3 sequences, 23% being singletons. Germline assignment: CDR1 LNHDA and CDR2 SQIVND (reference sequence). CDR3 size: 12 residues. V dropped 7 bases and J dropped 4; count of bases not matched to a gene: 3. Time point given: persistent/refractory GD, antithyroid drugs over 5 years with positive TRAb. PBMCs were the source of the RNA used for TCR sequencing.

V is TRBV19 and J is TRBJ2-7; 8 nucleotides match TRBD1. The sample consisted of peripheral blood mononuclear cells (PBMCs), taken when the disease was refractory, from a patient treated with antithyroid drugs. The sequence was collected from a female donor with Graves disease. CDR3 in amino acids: CASTGTGYEQYF. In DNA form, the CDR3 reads TGTGCCAGTACCGGGACAGGATACGAGCAGTACTTC.